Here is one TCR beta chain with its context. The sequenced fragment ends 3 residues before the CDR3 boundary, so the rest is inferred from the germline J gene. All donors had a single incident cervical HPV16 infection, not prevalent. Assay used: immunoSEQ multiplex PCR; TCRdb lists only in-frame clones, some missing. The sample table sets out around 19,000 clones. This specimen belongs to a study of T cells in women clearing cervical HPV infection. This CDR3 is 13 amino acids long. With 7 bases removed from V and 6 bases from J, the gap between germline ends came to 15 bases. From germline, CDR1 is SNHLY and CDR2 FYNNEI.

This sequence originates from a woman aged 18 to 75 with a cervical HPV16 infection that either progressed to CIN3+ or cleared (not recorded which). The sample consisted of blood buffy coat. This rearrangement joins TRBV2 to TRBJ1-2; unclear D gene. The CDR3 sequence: CASIPRAQNGYTF. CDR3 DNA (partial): TGTGCCAGCATCCCGAGGGCGCAGAATGGC.